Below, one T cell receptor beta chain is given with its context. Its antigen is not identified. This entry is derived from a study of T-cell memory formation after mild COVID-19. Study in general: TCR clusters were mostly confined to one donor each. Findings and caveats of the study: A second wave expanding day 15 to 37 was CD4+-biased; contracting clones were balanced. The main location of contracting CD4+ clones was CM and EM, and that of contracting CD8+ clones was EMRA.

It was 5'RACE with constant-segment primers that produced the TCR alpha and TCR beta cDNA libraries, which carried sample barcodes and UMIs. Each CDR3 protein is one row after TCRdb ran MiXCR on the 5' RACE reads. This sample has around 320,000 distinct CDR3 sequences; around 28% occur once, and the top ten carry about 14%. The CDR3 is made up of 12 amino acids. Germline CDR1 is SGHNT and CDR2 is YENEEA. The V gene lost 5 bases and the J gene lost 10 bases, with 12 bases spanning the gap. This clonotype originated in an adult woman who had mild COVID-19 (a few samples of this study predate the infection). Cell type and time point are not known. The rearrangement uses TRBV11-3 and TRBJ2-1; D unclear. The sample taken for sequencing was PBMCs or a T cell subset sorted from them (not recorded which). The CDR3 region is CASSARAMEQFF. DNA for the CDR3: TGTGCCAGCAGCGCAAGGGCCATGGAGCAGTTCTTC.